The entry below describes one T cell receptor beta chain. Amplification used 60 Vbeta primers and 13 Jbeta primers. The repertoire was sequenced with immunoSEQ multiplex PCR; TCRdb's copy has only in-frame clones and lacks some. The sample comprises 85,000 to 100,000 clones, roughly 80% of which are singletons, and 16% rests with the top ten. The sample comes from a study of cytomegalovirus exposure and HLA in healthy donors. The source is a man aged 55 to 69 in good health and CMV-seropositive. The sample taken for sequencing was PBMCs.

Here the CDR3 reads CASSSGNIQYF. The DNA for the CDR3 is TGTGCCAGCAGCTCGGGAAACATTCAGTACTTC. The chain links TRBV7-2 to TRBJ2-4, with D hard to call. Trimming took 4 bases from V and 6 from J, leaving 4 bases between them. Germline values: CDR1 SGHTA, CDR2 FQGNSA. The CDR3 has 11 amino acids. The full variable domain, rest sourced from reference TRBV7-2 and TRBJ2-4, is GAGVSQSPSNKVTEKGKDVELRCDPISGHTALYWYRQSLGQGLEFLIYFQGNSAPDKSGLPSDRFSAERTGGSVSTLTIQRTQQEDSAVYLCASSSGNIQYFGAGTRLSVL.